Each of the 16 T cell receptor beta chains below was sequenced from the same sample in a study of T cells in localized non-small cell lung cancer. Clones were read by immunoSEQ multiplex PCR, and TCRdb kept only the in-frame ones, dropping some. The data show thousands of clones, 30% to 35% seen once. Sample: lung tumor tissue, taken before any cancer treatment. These receptors were taken from a female donor aged 60 or older with stage II squamous cell lung carcinoma.

The V and J genes are TRBV9 and TRBJ1-1, with 8 positions matching TRBD1. V shed 0 bases, J shed 1 base, and the junction held 11 bases outside the gene matches. The CDR3 runs to 18 residues. In germline, CDR1 is SGDLS, CDR2 YYNGEE. Here the CDR3 reads CASSVEDRAGLPNTEAFF. DNA for the CDR3: TGTGCCAGCAGCGTAGAGGACAGGGCAGGACTCCCGAACACTGAAGCTTTCTTT.

The gene calls are TRBV19 and TRBJ1-1, with D maybe TRBD1 (5 bases). This CDR3 has 13 residues. Germline V gives CDR1 LNHDA, CDR2 SQIVND (reference sequence). V was clipped by 3 bases and J by 3 bases, with 8 bases between them. In DNA form, the CDR3 reads TGTGCCAGTAGTATCCGGGGCTACACTGAAGCTTTCTTT. Translation gives CASSIRGYTEAFF.

This chain links TRBV18 with TRBJ2-2; tentatively, D is TRBD1 (5 bases). Trimming left V 6 bases short and J 6 bases short, with 11 bases between. Germline CDR1 KGHSH, CDR2 LQKENI. The CDR3 is 13 amino acids. The CDR3 sequence: CASSRTGPGELFF. For the CDR3, the DNA is TGTGCCAGCTCCCGCACAGGCCCCGGGGAGCTGTTTTTT. Looking up the rest from reference TRBV18 and TRBJ2-2 gives the full variable domain: NAGVMQNPRHLVRRRGQEARLRCSPMKGHSHVYWYRQLPEEGLKFMVYLQKENIIDESGMPKERFSAEFPKEGPSILRIQQVVRGDSAAYFCASSRTGPGELFFGEGSRLTVL.

Regarding this clone: The read is 1 residue too short to cover the CDR3 end, so that end is filled in from the germline J gene. The chain has TRBV10-3 and TRBJ1-1; a weak D match, TRBD1 (6 bases). CDR1 is ENHRY and CDR2 is SYGVKD in the germline V gene. V lost 2 bases to trimming and J lost 1 base, with 11 bases between them. The CDR3 contains 15 residues. The DNA read from the CDR3 is TGTGCCATCAGTGAGATCGCAGGGGCGAACACTGAAGCTTTC. Translation: CAISEIAGANTEAF. The full CDR3 reads CAISEIAGANTEAFF.

This clone was observed a handful of times. This sequence joins TRBV7-6 and TRBJ2-1; unclear D gene. Germline CDR1 SGHVS, CDR2 FNYEAQ. V was cut by 1 base and J by 6 bases, with 13 bases left in between. This CDR3 has 15 amino acids. The CDR3 coding sequence is TGTGCCAGCAGCTTAGGCCCTCCCCCCTTCAATGAGCAGTTCTTC. It encodes CASSLGPPPFNEQFF.

J is TRBJ2-4 and V is TRBV29-1; tentative D call: TRBD2 (5 bases). CDR1 and CDR2 (germline): SQVTM, ANQGSEA. This CDR3 is built from 12 residues. The V gene lost 6 bases and the J gene lost 9 bases, with 15 bases spanning the gap. CDR3 protein: CSVDYEGSIQYF. CDR3 sequence (DNA): TGCAGCGTCGATTACGAGGGAAGCATTCAGTACTTC.

The chain recombines TRBV19 with TRBJ1-1, with 12 bases fitting TRBD1. The CDR3 has 18 residues. V shed 4 bases and J 1 base; nucleotides not matched to a gene: 10. Germline CDR1 is LNHDA and CDR2 is SQIVND (reference sequence). CDR3 DNA sequence: TGTGCCAGTAGTAGTAGGATGGGGACAGGGGGCGAGAACACTGAAGCTTTCTTT. The encoded protein is CASSSRMGTGGENTEAFF.

By proportion, this clone is medium-sized (0.01 to 0.1%). The gene calls are TRBV11-3 and TRBJ1-1; D is ambiguous. There are 15 residues in the CDR3. Germline V gene sequence: CDR1 SGHNT, CDR2 YENEEA. Trimming removed 5 bases at V and 1 base at J, with 14 bases between. CDR3 sequence: CASSPRGVENTEAFF. The CDR3 DNA reads TGTGCCAGCAGCCCCCGCGGCGTGGAGAACACTGAAGCTTTCTTT.

By its share, this clone is medium-sized. The rearrangement links TRBV9 to TRBJ1-1, with 10 bases matching TRBD1. This CDR3 spans 15 amino acids. Germline lookup yields CDR1 SGDLS and CDR2 YYNGEE. Trimming cost V 2 bases and J 0 bases; bases outside gene matches: 1. CDR3 nucleotides: TGTGCCAGCAGCGTGACAGGGGGCCTGAACACTGAAGCTTTCTTT. It specifies CASSVTGGLNTEAFF.

The chain recombines TRBV30 with TRBJ1-4; 12 nucleotides match TRBD1. The V and J ends lost 0 bases and 0 bases, in that order; junction bases with no gene match: 11. This CDR3 has 20 amino acids. Germline V lookup: CDR1 GTSNPN, CDR2 SVGIG (reference sequence). This CDR3 is CAWSVGTGGWSPSTNEKLFF. In DNA, the CDR3 is TGTGCCTGGAGTGTAGGGACAGGGGGCTGGTCCCCTTCAACTAATGAAAAACTGTTTTTT. Full variable domain (remainder filled in from reference TRBV30 and TRBJ1-4): SQTIHQWPATLVQPVGSPLSLECTVEGTSNPNLYWYRQAAGRGLQLLFYSVGIGQISSEVPQNLSASRPQDRQFILSSKKLLLSDSGFYLCAWSVGTGGWSPSTNEKLFFGSGTQLSVL.

This clone has just a few counts. The genes are TRBV9 and TRBJ1-4, with D perhaps matching TRBD1 (5 bases). V gave up 2 bases and J gave up 6 bases, with 11 bases separating them. This CDR3 region has 14 residues. CDR1 SGDLS and CDR2 YYNGEE come from the germline V gene. As DNA, the CDR3 is TGTGCCAGCAGCGTCGGTGGGGGTCATGAAAAACTGTTTTTT. Translated: CASSVGGGHEKLFF.

This clone was counted between two and nine times. The rearrangement joins TRBV11-3 to TRBJ2-1, with a weak D call TRBD2 (6 bases). The length of the CDR3 is 14 residues. V shed 4 bases and J shed 9 bases, with 16 bases lying between them. Germline CDR1 and CDR2: SGHNT and YENEEA. In DNA form, the CDR3 reads TGTGCCAGCAGCTCCAGCGGGTCAGGCACTGAGCAGTTCTTC. Its translation is CASSSSGSGTEQFF.

This sequence joins TRBV25-1 and TRBJ2-3; D is ambiguous. The V gene lost 5 bases and the J gene lost 2 bases, with 17 bases spanning the gap. CDR1 and CDR2 from the germline V gene are MGHDK and SYGVNS. This CDR3 is built from 16 residues. For the CDR3, the DNA is TGTGCCAGCAGTATCGGACCCGCAACCCTCACAGATACGCAGTATTTT. It yields the protein CASSIGPATLTDTQYF.

The rearrangement joins TRBV15 to TRBJ1-5; TRBD1 agrees at 8 bases. The CDR3 spans 15 residues. The germline CDR1 and CDR2 sequences are LNHNV and YYDKDF (reference sequence). Unmatched junction bases numbered 9, after V lost 1 base and J lost 10 bases. The chain's CDR3 is CATSRGGTGGRPQHF. The CDR3 DNA reads as TGTGCCACCAGCAGAGGGGGAACAGGGGGTAGACCCCAGCATTTT.

The chain links TRBV30 to TRBJ2-6; D unclear. Trimming took off 4 bases at V and 0 bases at J, with 1 base between the two ends. This CDR3 has 12 amino acids. Germline lookup yields CDR1 GTSNPN and CDR2 SVGIG (reference sequence). DNA for the CDR3: TGTGCCTGGAACTCTGGGGCCAACGTCCTGACTTTC. This sequence encodes CAWNSGANVLTF.

This clone was counted a few times. In DNA form, the CDR3 reads TGTGCCAGTAGTATAGGAAGGAGGGACACTGAAGCTTTCTTT. This encodes CASSIGRRDTEAFF. The genes are TRBV19 and TRBJ1-1; D gene ambiguous. The V gene lost 1 base and the J gene lost 3 bases, with 9 bases spanning the gap. This CDR3 spans 14 amino acids. Germline loops: CDR1 LNHDA, CDR2 SQIVND (reference sequence).